This TCR beta chain was retrieved from a study of T cells in Graves' hyperthyroidism and ophthalmopathy. As for the study in general: Pretreatment peripheral blood was obtained at initial diagnosis.

As for this clonotype: The target antigen is unknown.

The V gene's germline CDR1 is LGHNA and CDR2 YNFKEQ. The CDR3 loop spans 17 amino acids. The J segment lost 10 bases and the V segment lost 4 bases, leaving 17 bases of the junction unmatched. Broader study findings: Most clonotypes expanded in the thyroid (above 0.001) were also present in blood.

Graves' hyperthyroidism was deemed stable given no ophthalmopathy progression within 18 months. Together with thyroid ultrasound, orbital computed tomography, serum thyroxine and TRAb, clinical symptoms were used for diagnoses. TCR beta CDR3 regions were amplified from RNA transcripts. Researchers ran a first-round RT-PCR on the TCR CDR3 using the HTBI primer set. TCRdb called the multiplex PCR reads again in MiXCR, with one record for every CDR3 protein. The sample yields under 400,000 distinct CDR3 sequences, about 15% seen once. The V gene is TRBV4-2, the J gene TRBJ2-1, with 9 bases lining up with TRBD2. The receptor was isolated from a man aged 25 to 40 with Graves' hyperthyroidism. The source material was blood. CDR3 residues: CASSPLSGGGRAGEQFF. In DNA form, the CDR3 reads TGTGCCAGCAGCCCCCTTAGTGGTGGCGGGAGGGCCGGAGAGCAGTTCTTC.